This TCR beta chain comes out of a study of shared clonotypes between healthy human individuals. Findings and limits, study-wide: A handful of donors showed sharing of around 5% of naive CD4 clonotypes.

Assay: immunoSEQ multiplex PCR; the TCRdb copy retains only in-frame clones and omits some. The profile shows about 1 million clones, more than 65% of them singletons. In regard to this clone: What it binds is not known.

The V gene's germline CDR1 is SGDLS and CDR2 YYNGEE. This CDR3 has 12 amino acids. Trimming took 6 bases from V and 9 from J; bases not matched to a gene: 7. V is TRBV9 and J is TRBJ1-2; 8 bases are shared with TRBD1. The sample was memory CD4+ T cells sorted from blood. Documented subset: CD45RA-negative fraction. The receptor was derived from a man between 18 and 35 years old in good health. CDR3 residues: CASKQGEESYTF. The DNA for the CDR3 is TGTGCCAGCAAACAGGGGGAAGAGAGCTACACCTTC.